This T cell receptor (beta chain) appears in the sequencing data of a study of cytomegalovirus exposure and HLA in healthy donors. Study at large: The approximately 120 validation repertoires and the approximately 630 first-cohort repertoires shared a platform, a later analysis reported. Points from the study as a whole: A later analysis found first-cohort TCR clusters tended to co-occur in the 90 to 150 validation repertoires. Rare TCR sequences predominated, though certain public TCRs were found in many donors.

The CDR3 runs to 13 residues. Trimming stripped 1 base from V and 14 bases from J, with 17 bases between. The germline V gene has CDR1 MNHNS and CDR2 SASEGT. Repertoires were generated with immunoSEQ multiplex PCR, while TCRdb's copy carries only in-frame clones and drops some. The data contain roughly 100,000 clones, roughly nine tenths of them seen just once; the ten biggest clones take up around 1.9%. A remark on this clone: Its specificity is not known.

The chain has TRBV6-1 and TRBJ1-2, with a weak D call TRBD1 (6 bases). The clonotype originates from a woman younger than 30 in good health and CMV-seropositive. The material sequenced was PBMCs. The DNA of the CDR3 is TGTGCCAGCAGTGAAGGGTTGCAGGGGCGCAATACCTTC. Amino acids: CASSEGLQGRNTF.